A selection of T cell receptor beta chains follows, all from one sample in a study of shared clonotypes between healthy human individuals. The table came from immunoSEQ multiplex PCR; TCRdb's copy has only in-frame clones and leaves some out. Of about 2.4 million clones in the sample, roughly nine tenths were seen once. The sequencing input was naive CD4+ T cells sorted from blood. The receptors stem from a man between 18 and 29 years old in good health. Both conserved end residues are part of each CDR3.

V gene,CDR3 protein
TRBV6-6,CASSSNRQGIYEQYF
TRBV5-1,CASSNLDSSYEQYF
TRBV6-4,CASSEWQGYNSPLHF
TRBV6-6,CASSYSTGQGYTF
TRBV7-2,CASSVAGGQETQYF
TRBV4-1,CASSQARTGGWYEQYF
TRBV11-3,CASSLNSLGEQYF
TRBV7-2,CASSPIGYQPQHF
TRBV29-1,CSVGTGRTDTQYF
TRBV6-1,CASNPGQPINEKLFF
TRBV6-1,CASREGISGNTIYF
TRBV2,CASLNPGLAGGLLEQYF
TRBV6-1,CASSEEGRGYTF
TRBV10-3,CAISESGKEQFF
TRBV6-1,CASTAVPNTEAFF
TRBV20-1,CSASPDYTF
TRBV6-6,CASSTGTHQETQYF
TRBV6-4,CASRTGVVGSYTF
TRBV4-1,CASSQAILGRETQYF
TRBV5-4,CASSEGQENTIYF
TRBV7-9,CASSFPGGGVDTQYF
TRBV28,CASSSGTGGGEQYF
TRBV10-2,CASSRSGDRINSNQPQHF
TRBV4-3,CASSQDLQSGRTYNEQFF
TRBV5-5,CASSLQNTGELFF
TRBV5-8,CASSRLTGRTEAFF